The 11 T cell receptor beta chains reported below all come from one sample, sequenced in a study. MiXCR, run by TCRdb on the 5' RACE reads, gives a single entry per CDR3 protein. The table has some 64,000 distinct CDR3 sequences, approximately 23% seen once. Specimen: memory CD4+ T cells sorted from a lymph node. The subset here: memory CD4+ T cells, CD4+CD45RO+CD25-. These receptors all stem from a female donor with breast cancer.

As for this clonotype: A much larger clone sits a single nucleotide away, making a read error possible. The J gene is TRBJ2-1, the V gene TRBV5-1; D is unclear. Germline CDR1 is SGHRS and CDR2 is YFSETQ. CDR3 length equals 12 residues. CDR3 loop: CASSTSYDEQFF. In DNA, the CDR3 is TGCGCCAGCAGTACATCCTACGATGAGCAGTTCTTC. The variable domain in full, with the rest retrieved from reference TRBV5-1 and TRBJ2-1, is KAGVTQTPRYLIKTRGQQVTLSCSPISGHRSVSWYQQTPGQGLQFLFEYFSETQRNKGNFPGRFSGRQFSNSRSEMNVSTLELGDSALYLCASSTSYDEQFFGPGTRLTVL.

A few counts support this clonotype. V and J are TRBV7-2 and TRBJ1-2, with 8 bases identical to TRBD1. The V gene end was trimmed by 5 bases and the J gene end by 3 bases; junction bases not matched to a gene: 8. The CDR3 runs 15 residues. Germline V gene sequence: CDR1 SGHTA, CDR2 FQGNSA. CDR3 sequence: CASSHYLTGDYGYTF. CDR3 nucleotides: TGTGCCAGCAGCCACTATCTGACAGGGGACTATGGCTACACCTTC.

The chain combines TRBV2 with TRBJ2-1; D unresolved. Germline assignment: CDR1 SNHLY and CDR2 FYNNEI. The CDR3 spans 15 residues. The V end was cut by 10 bases, the J end by 1 base, with 17 bases between. CDR3 protein: CATGRTLPSYNEQFF. The CDR3 coding sequence is TGTGCCACCGGACGGACCCTACCGTCCTACAATGAGCAGTTCTTC. The full variable domain, its missing parts supplied by reference TRBV2 and TRBJ2-1, is EPEVTQTPSHQVTQMGQEVILRCVPISNHLYFYWYRQILGQKVEFLVSFYNNEISEKSEIFDDQFSVERPDGSNFTLKIRSTKLEDSAMYFCATGRTLPSYNEQFFGPGTRLTVL.

The V call is TRBV30, the J call TRBJ1-5, with TRBD1 as a possible D gene (6 bases). V was trimmed by 1 base and J by 9 bases, leaving 19 bases between them. There are 15 residues in the CDR3. CDR1 and CDR2 from the germline V gene are GTSNPN and SVGIG (reference sequence). The CDR3 bases are TGTGCCTGGAGTGGTAGGGGGGCTCTGGGTCTGCCCCAGCATTTT. Its protein is CAWSGRGALGLPQHF.

V and J are TRBV27 and TRBJ1-4; D ambiguous. The V gene lost 5 bases and the J gene lost 5 bases, with 12 bases spanning the gap. There are 14 residues in the CDR3. Per germline, CDR1 MNHEY and CDR2 SMNVEV (reference sequence). The chain's CDR3 is CASSHRALNEKLFF. DNA of the CDR3: TGTGCCAGCAGTCACCGGGCCTTAAATGAAAAACTGTTTTTT.

On this clonotype itself: This may be a read error, as it is one base from a much larger clone. The chain is built from TRBV29-1 and TRBJ2-1; D gene unclear. This CDR3 is built from 11 residues. CDR1 SQVTM and CDR2 ANQGSEA come from the germline V gene. V was cut by 4 bases and J by 5 bases, with 6 bases left in between. The CDR3 region is CSVGRDNEQFF. The CDR3 DNA reads as TGCAGCGTTGGCAGAGACAATGAGCAGTTCTTC.

The V gene is TRBV6-1, the J gene TRBJ1-4, with D tentatively TRBD1 (6 bases). The CDR3 length is 14 residues. Per germline, CDR1 MNHNS and CDR2 SASEGT. With 7 bases removed from V and 7 bases from J, the gap between germline ends came to 16 bases. The CDR3 region has the DNA TGTGCCAGCACGTGGGGCAGGGGAGGTGAAAAACTGTTTTTT. Protein: CASTWGRGGEKLFF.

CDR3 loop: CSVSPSGSGETQYF. Here the CDR3 DNA reads TGCAGCGTCTCTCCTAGCGGGAGTGGTGAGACCCAGTACTTC. The chain employs TRBV29-1 and TRBJ2-5; TRBD2 agrees at 10 bases. The ends lost 6 bases at V and 5 bases at J; junction bases unmatched: 9. Germline V gene data show CDR1 as SQVTM and CDR2 as ANQGSEA. The CDR3 runs to 14 residues.

The table lists this clonotype with a few counts. V gene TRBV29-1 combines with J gene TRBJ2-6; D is uncertain. The CDR3 runs 13 residues. The V end lost 7 bases, the J end lost 2 bases, and 9 bases lay between the germline ends. Germline CDR1 and CDR2: SQVTM and ANQGSEA. This CDR3 reads CSARSTGANVLTF. The CDR3 DNA follows: TGCAGCGCTAGGAGCACTGGGGCCAACGTCCTGACTTTC.

There are many counts of this clonotype. The chain is built from TRBV20-1 and TRBJ2-1; 10 nucleotides agree with TRBD2. Germline-derived CDR1 and CDR2 are DFQATT and SNEGSKA (reference sequence). Losses at the gene ends were 6 bases for V and 8 bases for J; bases not matched to a gene: 10. This CDR3 is 14 amino acids long. CDR3 amino acids: CSAYLAGVSDEQFF. DNA of the CDR3: TGCAGTGCATACCTAGCGGGAGTTTCAGATGAGCAGTTCTTC.

At least ten counts were recorded for this clonotype. The chain combines TRBV29-1 with TRBJ1-1; D is possibly TRBD1 (5 bases). The germline V and J ends were trimmed by 4 bases and 4 bases, with 19 bases remaining between them. Germline CDR1 SQVTM, CDR2 ANQGSEA. This CDR3 is built from 15 residues. CDR3 sequence reads: CSVVDQGMGSTEAFF. In DNA, the CDR3 is TGCAGCGTTGTTGATCAGGGAATGGGGTCCACTGAAGCTTTCTTT.